This TCR beta chain was observed in a study of T cells in Graves' hyperthyroidism and ophthalmopathy. Whole-study findings and limits: Ophthalmopathy was predicted by the model a median of roughly 6.7 months ahead of onset.

As for this clonotype: Its matching antigen is unknown.

RNA transcripts yielded amplified TCR beta CDR3 regions. The HTBI primer set was used in a first-round RT-PCR of the TCR CDR3. One entry per CDR3 protein, called by TCRdb with MiXCR from the multiplex PCR reads. The sample has 600,000 or so distinct CDR3 sequences, 14% seen once. Source material: blood. The sequence was obtained from a woman aged 18-29 years with Graves' ophthalmopathy.

The CDR3 loop reads CASAPSGVRYNEQFF. The DNA for the CDR3 is TGTGCCAGCGCCCCTTCCGGGGTTCGATACAATGAGCAGTTCTTC. The genes are TRBV25-1 and TRBJ2-1, with D maybe TRBD2 (5 bases). The germline gives CDR1 MGHDK, CDR2 SYGVNS. The CDR3 covers 15 residues. The V and J ends lost 8 bases and 4 bases respectively, with 18 bases between them.